The clone carrying this T cell receptor (beta chain) was picked up many times. TCRdb called the 5' RACE reads again in MiXCR, with one record for every CDR3 protein. This table has around 320,000 distinct CDR3 sequences, 8.5% to 10% appearing once. The CDR3 runs to 13 residues. CDR1 SGHAT and CDR2 FQDESV come from the germline V gene (reference sequence). The germline V and J ends were trimmed by 3 bases and 1 base, with 6 bases remaining between them. The data are from a study of T cells after yellow fever vaccination. This sample comprised CD4+ T cells sorted from PBMCs, obtained 5 days after the yellow fever booster vaccination. The J gene is TRBJ1-1, the V gene TRBV11-1; D ambiguous. The receptor was derived from a man between 18 and 29 years old who received the YFV17D yellow fever vaccine. The CDR3 DNA follows: TGTGCCAGCAGCTTTCGGGCGAACACTGAAGCTTTCTTT. As protein: CASSFRANTEAFF.